These 8 T cell receptor beta chains share one sample of origin, sequenced in a study of blood T cells in healthy people across ages. Through a sample-barcoded 5' primer and a J-beta primer mix, a second PCR was run for roughly 6 to 11 cycles. TCRdb recomputed calls from the 5' RACE reads with MiXCR, one row per CDR3 protein. The data show about 650,000 distinct CDR3 sequences, around 50% seen once. Specimen: blood. These receptors were collected from a woman older than 75 in good health.

This chain uses TRBV29-1 with TRBJ1-2; D not certain. The ends were cut back, 6 bases at V and 8 bases at J, with 7 bases in the middle. The CDR3 sequence is 9 residues long. Germline loops: CDR1 SQVTM, CDR2 ANQGSEA. CDR3 DNA sequence: TGCAGCGTAGGACGCGGCTACACCTTC. Its protein product is CSVGRGYTF.

As for this clonotype: This could be a read error, since a much larger clone is one nucleotide away. The chain employs TRBV12-3 or TRBV12-4 and TRBJ2-3; D unresolved. V was clipped by 11 bases and J by 0 bases, with 18 bases between them. This CDR3 comprises 15 residues. The CDR3 loop is CAGTPLGSSTDTQYF. The DNA for the CDR3 is TGTGCCGGCACCCCCTTGGGCTCGAGCACAGATACGCAGTATTTT.

There are a few counts of this clonotype. The CDR3 loop is CASSIGWSSYNEQFF. CDR3 DNA sequence: TGTGCCAGTAGTATTGGGTGGAGCTCCTACAATGAGCAGTTCTTC. The chain combines TRBV19 with TRBJ2-1, with unresolved D. The CDR3 covers 15 residues. Per the germline V gene, CDR1 is LNHDA and CDR2 is SQIVND (reference sequence). Trimming cost V 3 bases and J 0 bases, with 9 bases left between them.

J is TRBJ1-1 and V is TRBV23-1; 9 bases match TRBD1. TRBV23-1 is annotated as an ORF whose role is uncertain. V lost 2 bases to trimming and J lost 6 bases; unmatched junction nucleotides: 13. The CDR3 covers 17 residues. The chain's CDR3 is CASSQNSNRGRAAEAFF. For the CDR3, the DNA is TGCGCCAGCAGTCAAAACTCCAACAGGGGGCGCGCCGCTGAAGCTTTCTTT.

In its sample, this clonotype was seen a few times. The genes are TRBV28 and TRBJ2-7; tentatively, D is TRBD1 (5 bases). CDR3 size: 13 residues. V dropped 7 bases and J dropped 2 bases, with 12 bases sitting between them. Germline CDR1 and CDR2: MDHEN and SYDVKM. This CDR3 reads CASIDRPPYEQYF. In DNA, the CDR3 is TGTGCCAGCATAGACAGACCCCCCTACGAGCAGTACTTC.

The chain joins TRBV14 to TRBJ2-7; 8 positions agree with TRBD1. This CDR3 has 17 residues. The ends lost 1 base at V and 1 base at J; junction bases unmatched: 9. Germline V gives CDR1 SGHDN, CDR2 FVKESK. As DNA, the CDR3 is TGTGCCAGCAGCCAAGCCCAAACAGGGGGTCCGTCCTACGAGCAGTACTTC. Translated, it gives CASSQAQTGGPSYEQYF.

To note about this clonotype: It may be a read error: a sequence one base away is much more abundant. V is TRBV5-1 and J is TRBJ1-1; no reliable D call. Germline assignment: CDR1 SGHRS and CDR2 YFSETQ. Trimming removed 4 bases from V and 0 bases from J, with 10 bases in between. This CDR3 region has 14 residues. This CDR3 reads CASSVDRVNTEAFF. In nucleotides, the CDR3 is TGCGCCAGCAGCGTGGATCGGGTGAACACTGAAGCTTTCTTT.

This clonotype was picked up many times. The chain couples TRBV20-1 to TRBJ2-1; TRBD2 agrees at 14 bases. Germline CDR1 and CDR2: DFQATT and SNEGSKA (reference sequence). V lost 6 bases and J lost 4; bases outside the gene matches: 8. CDR3 length: 16 residues. The CDR3, as DNA: TGCAGTGCAAATGGACTAGCGGGAGGAGCATACAATGAGCAGTTCTTC. Its translation: CSANGLAGGAYNEQFF.